This TCR beta chain was obtained from a study of shared clonotypes between healthy human individuals. As for the study in general: Each donor's CD8 memory used one plate, CD8 naive two, each CD4 subset three.

Using immunoSEQ multiplex PCR, the repertoire was profiled, and TCRdb retains in-frame clones only, with some absent. The table lists around 720,000 clones, 60% to 75% of them singletons, with about 1.8% in the top ten. Source material: memory CD4+ T cells sorted from blood. Regarding subset: CD45RA-negative fraction. The receptor was isolated from a woman between 25 and 40 years old in good health.

For the CDR3, the DNA is TGTGCCAGCAGCCAAAGAGAAAGCTCTGGAAACACCATATATTTT. It specifies CASSQRESSGNTIYF. V and J are TRBV4-2 and TRBJ1-3; D uncertain. Germline values: CDR1 LGHNA, CDR2 YNFKEQ. CDR3 length: 15 amino acids. Trimming stripped 2 bases from V and 0 bases from J, with 8 bases between.